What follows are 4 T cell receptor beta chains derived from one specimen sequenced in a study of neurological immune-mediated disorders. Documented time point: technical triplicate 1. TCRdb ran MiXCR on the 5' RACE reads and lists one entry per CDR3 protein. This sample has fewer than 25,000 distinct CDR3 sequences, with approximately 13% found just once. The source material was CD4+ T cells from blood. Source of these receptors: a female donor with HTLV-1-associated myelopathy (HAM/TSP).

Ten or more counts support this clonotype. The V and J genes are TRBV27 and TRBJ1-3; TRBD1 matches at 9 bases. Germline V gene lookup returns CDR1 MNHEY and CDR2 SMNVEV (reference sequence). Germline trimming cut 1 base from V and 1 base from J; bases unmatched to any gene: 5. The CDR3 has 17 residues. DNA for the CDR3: TGTGCCAGCAGTTTATATGGGACAGGGTTTTCTGGAAACACCATATATTTT. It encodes CASSLYGTGFSGNTIYF.

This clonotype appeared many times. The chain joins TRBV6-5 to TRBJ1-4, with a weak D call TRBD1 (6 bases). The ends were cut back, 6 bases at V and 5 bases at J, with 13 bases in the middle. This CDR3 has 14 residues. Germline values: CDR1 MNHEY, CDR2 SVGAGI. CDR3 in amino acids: CASSPGQGNEKLFF. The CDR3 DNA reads TGTGCCAGCAGCCCCGGGCAGGGGAATGAAAAACTGTTTTTT.

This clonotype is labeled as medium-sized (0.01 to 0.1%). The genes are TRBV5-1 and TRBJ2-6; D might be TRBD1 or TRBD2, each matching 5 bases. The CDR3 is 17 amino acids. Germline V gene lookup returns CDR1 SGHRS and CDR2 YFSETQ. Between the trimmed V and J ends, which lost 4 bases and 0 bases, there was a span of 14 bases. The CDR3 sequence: CASSPEGLSSGANVLTF. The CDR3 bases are TGCGCCAGCAGCCCCGAGGGGCTAAGCTCTGGGGCCAACGTCCTGACTTTC.

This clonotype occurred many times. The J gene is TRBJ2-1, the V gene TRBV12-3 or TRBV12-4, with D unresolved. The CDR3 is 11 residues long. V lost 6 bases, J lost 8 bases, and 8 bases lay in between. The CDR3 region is CASRLGDEQFF. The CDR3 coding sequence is TGTGCCAGCAGACTCGGAGATGAGCAGTTCTTC.